The 5 T cell receptor beta chains reported below all come from one sample, sequenced in a study of naive and memory T cell subsets. Both TRBC1 and TRBC2 were covered by a beta constant-region primer of two equimolar oligonucleotides. In TCRdb, the UMI-ligation and nested PCR reads were re-called with MiXCR into one record per CDR3 protein. The data show about 85,000 distinct CDR3 sequences, roughly 14% seen once. Material for sequencing was central memory CD4+ T cells from blood. These receptors came from a human donor in good health.

This clonotype was seen more than once but under ten times. The chain carries TRBV6-2 or TRBV6-3 and TRBJ2-2, with D possibly being TRBD1 or TRBD2 (6 bases each). Trimming left V 4 bases short and J 4 bases short, with 19 bases between. CDR1 and CDR2 (germline): MNHEY, SVGEGT. The CDR3 runs to 17 residues. DNA of the CDR3: TGTGCCAGCAGTTTGGGCCCCAGGACGGGGGCCACCGGGGAGCTGTTTTTT. As protein: CASSLGPRTGATGELFF.

In this sample, this clonotype turned up many times. This chain uses TRBV29-1 with TRBJ1-1, with 7 bases fitting TRBD1. Germline CDR1 and CDR2: SQVTM and ANQGSEA. The V and J ends lost 5 bases and 4 bases, in that order; junction bases with no gene match: 7. CDR3 length: 13 residues. CDR3 residues: CSVQGGGGTEAFF. CDR3 bases: TGCAGCGTTCAGGGGGGCGGAGGCACTGAAGCTTTCTTT.

This chain connects TRBV24-1 to TRBJ1-2, with 9 bases fitting TRBD1. CDR1 and CDR2 from the germline V gene are KGHDR and SFDVKD. There are 16 residues in the CDR3. V lost 3 bases, J lost 4 bases, and 8 bases stayed unmatched. In nucleotides, the CDR3 is TGTGCCACCAGTGATCCAAACAGGGGGCTCGGCTATGGCTACACCTTC. This gives the protein CATSDPNRGLGYGYTF.

The chain joins TRBV20-1 to TRBJ1-5; 9 bases fit TRBD1. Trimming at V came to 5 bases and at J to 5 bases, leaving 16 bases not matched to a gene. The CDR3 is made up of 17 amino acids. Germline-derived CDR1 and CDR2 are DFQATT and SNEGSKA (reference sequence). The CDR3 sequence: CSAEHLGTGLPYQPQHF. As DNA, the CDR3 is TGCAGTGCTGAGCATCTCGGGACAGGGCTACCTTATCAGCCCCAGCATTTT.

There are a few counts of this clonotype. DNA of the CDR3: TGTGCCAGCAGCGTAGTTTCTAACTATGGCTACACCTTC. Its translation: CASSVVSNYGYTF. The chain couples TRBV9 to TRBJ1-2; the D is unclear. The CDR3 spans 13 residues. Trimming cost V 0 bases and J 0 bases, with 3 bases left between them. The germline V gene has CDR1 SGDLS and CDR2 YYNGEE.